The T cell receptor (beta chain) under discussion was sequenced for a study of CD8 T cells in ankylosing spondylitis. Study-level results: In ankylosing spondylitis blood, a motif of several highly homologous TCR beta variants appeared characteristic. It was reported that disease-linked clones were significantly enriched in matched ankylosing spondylitis synovial fluid. Earlier authors reported some of these motif variants in reactive arthritis synovial fluid and blood.

Libraries for TCR beta were made by quantitative 5'-RACE with molecular barcodes. MiXCR, run by TCRdb on the 5' RACE reads, gives a single entry per CDR3 protein. Of some 100,000 distinct CDR3 sequences in the sample, roughly 8.3% were seen once. This CDR3 region has 13 residues. Germline V gene sequence: CDR1 DFQATT, CDR2 SNEGSKA (reference sequence). The ends were cut back, 3 bases at V and 3 bases at J, with 9 bases in the middle. This clonotype was counted at least ten times. Its antigen is still unknown. The chain uses TRBV20-1 and TRBJ1-5; D not certain. The specimen was blood, either unsorted or a sorted T cell fraction (not recorded which). The receptor was derived from a male donor with ankylosing spondylitis or in good health (not recorded which). DNA of the CDR3: TGCAGTGCTAGGGGCAGCTACAATCAGCCCCAGCATTTT. Protein: CSARGSYNQPQHF.